The 13 T cell receptor beta chains reported below all come from one sample, sequenced in a study of blood T cell repertoires in COVID-19. Sequencing was performed with immunoSEQ multiplex PCR; in TCRdb, only in-frame clones are kept and a portion is missing. This table has 240,000 or so clones, around 89% appearing once. The sequencing input was PBMCs or T cells enriched from blood (not recorded which). These TCRs come from a man aged 35 to 55 who had recovered from COVID-19.

Only a few counts were recorded for this clone. V and J are TRBV19 and TRBJ1-2, with 9 nucleotides matching TRBD1. CDR1 and CDR2 from the germline V gene are LNHDA and SQIVND (reference sequence). The trim removed 5 bases at V and 2 bases at J, leaving 9 bases unmatched. This CDR3 is 16 amino acids long. This CDR3 is CASSPAGTGINYGYTF. Here the CDR3 DNA reads TGTGCCAGTAGTCCGGCCGGGACAGGGATAAACTATGGCTACACCTTC.

The CDR3: CASSWTSGRGDIQYF. The CDR3 DNA follows: TGTGCCAGCAGCTGGACTAGCGGGAGAGGGGACATTCAGTACTTC. This rearrangement joins TRBV7-2 to TRBJ2-4; 13 nucleotides line up with TRBD2. CDR1 SGHTA and CDR2 FQGNSA come from the germline V gene. The CDR3 spans 15 residues. Trimming cost V 4 bases and J 8 bases; bases outside gene matches: 5.

The count of this clone is one. The chain has TRBV11-2 and TRBJ1-5; 12 nucleotides agree with TRBD1. The CDR3 totals 16 residues. Losses at the gene ends were 5 bases for V and 3 bases for J; bases not matched to a gene: 5. Germline V gives CDR1 SGHAT, CDR2 FQNNGV. CDR3 nucleotide sequence: TGTGCCAGCAGCCCCGGGACAGGGGGCGTCAATCAGCCCCAGCATTTT. This codes for CASSPGTGGVNQPQHF.

V usage is TRBV25-1 and J usage is TRBJ1-6; 8 bases line up with TRBD1. CDR1 is MGHDK and CDR2 is SYGVNS in the germline V gene. This CDR3 is built from 15 residues. Trimming cost V 3 bases and J 6 bases; bases outside gene matches: 4. CDR3 sequence (DNA): TGTGCCAGCAGTGAGCGTGGACAGGGTAATTCACCCCTCCACTTT. It specifies CASSERGQGNSPLHF.

CDR3 sequence: CASSPRVPYEQYF. The CDR3 DNA follows: TGCGCCAGCAGCCCCCGCGTTCCCTACGAGCAGTACTTC. The rearrangement uses TRBV4-1 and TRBJ2-7; D call uncertain. V lost 4 bases and J 2 bases, leaving 9 bases between the germline ends. Germline V gene lookup returns CDR1 MGHRA and CDR2 YSYEKL. The CDR3 has 13 residues.

The J gene is TRBJ2-5, the V gene TRBV5-1; a weak D match, TRBD1 (6 bases). Trimming shortened V by 4 bases and J by 2 bases, and 12 bases separated the two germline ends. The CDR3 sequence is 14 residues long. Germline CDR1 and CDR2: SGHRS and YFSETQ. The CDR3 nucleotides are TGCGCCAGCAGCCACCAGGGGTCTCAAGAGACCCAGTACTTC. This encodes CASSHQGSQETQYF.

V is TRBV7-6 and J is TRBJ1-1; TRBD1 is a possible D gene (6 bases). Germline loops: CDR1 SGHVS, CDR2 FNYEAQ. This CDR3 spans 16 amino acids. Trimming left V 5 bases short and J 1 base short, with 17 bases between. The chain's CDR3 is CASSLDSRNENTEAFF. The CDR3 DNA is TGTGCCAGCAGCCTGGACAGCCGAAACGAGAACACTGAAGCTTTCTTT.

The chain couples TRBV18 to TRBJ2-7; D is uncertain. V was clipped by 2 bases and J by 2 bases, with 7 bases between them. The V gene's germline CDR1 is KGHSH and CDR2 LQKENI. There are 13 residues in the CDR3. CDR3 coding DNA: TGTGCCAGCTCACCAATGGCAGCCTACGAGCAGTACTTC. Translating gives CASSPMAAYEQYF.

The V and J genes are TRBV5-1 and TRBJ2-5; 8 bases are a match to TRBD2. The V gene end was trimmed by 1 base and the J gene end by 5 bases; junction bases not matched to a gene: 4. Germline-derived CDR1 and CDR2 are SGHRS and YFSETQ. The CDR3 extends over 14 amino acids. The CDR3 coding sequence is TGCGCCAGCAGCTTGTCGGGGGGGGTCGAGACCCAGTACTTC. Translation: CASSLSGGVETQYF. The complete variable domain, with remaining parts taken from reference TRBV5-1 and TRBJ2-5, reads KAGVTQTPRYLIKTRGQQVTLSCSPISGHRSVSWYQQTPGQGLQFLFEYFSETQRNKGNFPGRFSGRQFSNSRSEMNVSTLELGDSALYLCASSLSGGVETQYFGPGTRLLVL.

This chain connects TRBV19 to TRBJ1-1; D gene ambiguous. Per the germline V gene, CDR1 is LNHDA and CDR2 is SQIVND (reference sequence). The CDR3 covers 13 residues. The V gene lost 4 bases and the J gene lost 0 bases, with 6 bases spanning the gap. This chain's CDR3 is CASSRAMNTEAFF. The DNA for the CDR3 is TGTGCCAGTAGTAGGGCGATGAACACTGAAGCTTTCTTT.

The chain combines TRBV4-1 with TRBJ2-1; D not certain. The CDR3 has 14 amino acids. From germline, CDR1 is MGHRA and CDR2 YSYEKL. V dropped 1 base and J dropped 6 bases, with 10 bases sitting between them. CDR3 loop: CASSQGHIRNEQFF. The CDR3, as DNA: TGCGCCAGCAGCCAAGGCCACATACGCAATGAGCAGTTCTTC.

CDR3 in DNA: TGTGCCAGCAGCCCCAAGACGGACGGGGGAAATCAGCCCCAGCATTTT. This translates into CASSPKTDGGNQPQHF. The chain joins TRBV7-9 to TRBJ1-5, with D perhaps matching TRBD1 (5 bases). The germline V and J ends were trimmed by 5 bases and 4 bases, with 18 bases remaining between them. Germline loops: CDR1 SEHNR, CDR2 FQNEAQ (reference sequence). The CDR3 runs 16 residues.

CDR3 region: CASRTSGTHEQYF. The CDR3 DNA reads as TGTGCAAGTCGCACATCAGGTACCCACGAGCAGTACTTC. The V and J genes are TRBV12-2 and TRBJ2-7; the table assigns TRBD1, which was not confirmed against the DNA. TRBV12-2 is a pseudogene. The CDR3 is 13 residues long.